A single sample gave rise to the 29 T cell receptor beta chains below, sequenced in a study of T cells after yellow fever vaccination. Using its own MiXCR run on the 5' RACE reads, TCRdb lists one record per CDR3 protein. The sample includes 300,000 or so distinct CDR3 sequences, 6.8% seen only once; the top ten take 15% to 20%. Sequencing used PBMCs, obtained about 49 days after the first yellow fever vaccination. Receptors were obtained from a man between 18 and 35 years old who received the YFV17D yellow fever vaccine.

The rearrangement joins TRBV7-3 to TRBJ2-6; D unclear. V lost 6 bases, J lost 4 bases, and 13 bases lay in between. Per the germline V gene, CDR1 is SGHTA and CDR2 is FQGTGA. The CDR3 loop spans 15 amino acids. Here the CDR3 DNA reads TGTGCCAGCAGTTACTCGGGCCAGGGGGCCAACGTCCTGACTTTC. Protein product: CASSYSGQGANVLTF.

This clonotype appeared a few times. The gene calls are TRBV5-1 and TRBJ2-2; 11 nucleotides line up with TRBD2. After removal of 4 bases from V and 0 bases from J, the junction contained 11 bases not matched to a gene. This CDR3 contains 19 residues. Germline V gene sequence: CDR1 SGHRS, CDR2 YFSETQ. The CDR3 region has the DNA TGCGCCAGCAGCCCCTCGCCTACTAGCGGGGGATCGAACACCGGGGAGCTGTTTTTT. Its protein product is CASSPSPTSGGSNTGELFF. The full variable domain, in which reference TRBV5-1 and TRBJ2-2 provide the parts outside the CDR3, is KAGVTQTPRYLIKTRGQQVTLSCSPISGHRSVSWYQQTPGQGLQFLFEYFSETQRNKGNFPGRFSGRQFSNSRSEMNVSTLELGDSALYLCASSPSPTSGGSNTGELFFGEGSRLTVL.

J is TRBJ1-4 and V is TRBV5-1; D may be TRBD1 (5 bases). CDR1 is SGHRS, CDR2 YFSETQ, per germline. V was pared by 5 bases and J by 8 bases, with 10 bases between. CDR3 length equals 12 residues. This CDR3 is CASRGEHEKLFF. DNA for the CDR3: TGCGCCAGCAGAGGGGAGCACGAAAAACTGTTTTTT.

V usage is TRBV5-5 and J usage is TRBJ2-7; D not resolved. Germline V CDR1 and CDR2: SGHKS, YYEKEE (reference sequence). The ends were cut back, 5 bases at V and 0 bases at J, with 12 bases in the middle. The CDR3 length is 14 residues. The DNA for the CDR3 is TGTGCCAGCAGTGCGGTTACCCACTCCTACGAGCAGTACTTC. Translating it yields CASSAVTHSYEQYF.

The chain uses TRBV11-3 and TRBJ2-3; 7 positions match TRBD2. The junction had 26 bases not matched to a gene; V was cut back by 4 bases and J by 4 bases. The length of the CDR3 is 21 residues. In germline, CDR1 is SGHNT, CDR2 YENEEA. The CDR3 sequence: CASSSPTRAGTRGDFPDTQYF. CDR3 nucleotide sequence: TGTGCCAGCAGCTCGCCTACACGAGCGGGGACCCGGGGGGATTTCCCAGATACGCAGTATTTT. Together with reference TRBV11-3 and TRBJ2-3, the CDR3 gives the full variable domain: EAGVVQSPRYKIIEKKQPVAFWCNPISGHNTLYWYLQNLGQGPELLIRYENEEAVDDSQLPKDRFSAERLKGVDSTLKIQPAELGDSAVYLCASSSPTRAGTRGDFPDTQYFGPGTRLTVL.

In its sample, this clonotype was seen a few times. The V gene is TRBV5-1, the J gene TRBJ1-2; D is unclear. The CDR3 is 15 residues long. Trimming shortened V by 4 bases and J by 5 bases, and 18 bases separated the two germline ends. Germline-derived CDR1 and CDR2 are SGHRS and YFSETQ. Written as DNA, the CDR3 is TGCGCCAGCAGCCCGGTCCCAGGTATAGGTTATGGCTACACCTTC. Residues: CASSPVPGIGYGYTF.

This clonotype was recorded a few times. V and J are TRBV4-1 and TRBJ1-6; 7 nucleotides align to TRBD1. This CDR3 contains 16 residues. The trim removed 1 base at V and 6 bases at J, leaving 6 bases unmatched. Germline values: CDR1 MGHRA, CDR2 YSYEKL. In nucleotides, the CDR3 is TGCGCCAGCAGCCAAGTCGAAGGGACAGTTAATTCACCCCTCCACTTT. It specifies CASSQVEGTVNSPLHF.

This chain uses TRBV5-1 with TRBJ1-1, with D hard to call. In germline, CDR1 is SGHRS, CDR2 YFSETQ. This CDR3 has 14 amino acids. V lost 0 bases and J lost 4, with 10 bases in between. CDR3 nucleotides: TGCGCCAGCAGCTTGGTTTTCGGCAGCACTGAAGCTTTCTTT. Protein product: CASSLVFGSTEAFF.

The chain employs TRBV5-4 and TRBJ2-3; 13 bases map to TRBD2. This CDR3 comprises 17 residues. Germline V lookup: CDR1 SGHNT, CDR2 YYREEE (reference sequence). With 0 bases clipped from V and 5 bases from J, the junction kept 6 bases outside the gene matches. CDR3 in amino acids: CASSLGTWTSGGDTQYF. CDR3 DNA: TGTGCCAGCAGCTTGGGTACCTGGACTAGCGGGGGAGATACGCAGTATTTT.

This rearrangement joins TRBV19 to TRBJ2-7; TRBD1 or TRBD2 may be the D gene (5 bases each). The CDR3 is 14 residues long. Germline V gives CDR1 LNHDA, CDR2 SQIVND (reference sequence). V was trimmed by 10 bases and J by 7 bases, leaving 23 bases between them. The CDR3 DNA is TGTGCCACCGAGCGGTTCCAGGGCCGCGGGGAGCAGTACTTC. Protein sequence: CATERFQGRGEQYF.

The V call is TRBV6-7, the J call TRBJ2-7, with D perhaps given as TRBD1 or TRBD2 (5 bases each). TRBV6-7 is an ORF; its function is uncertain. Trimming pared 7 bases from V and 4 bases from J, leaving 20 bases between. This CDR3 has 15 amino acids. This CDR3 reads CASNKPGRRLYEQYV. The CDR3 DNA follows: TGTGCCAGCAATAAGCCGGGACGGAGACTTTACGAGCAGTACGTC.

This clonotype appeared a few times. The chain employs TRBV20-1 and TRBJ2-1, with D possibly TRBD2 on 5 matching bases. The V and J ends lost 2 bases and 10 bases respectively, with 9 bases between them. The CDR3 has 11 residues. Germline V gives CDR1 DFQATT, CDR2 SNEGSKA (reference sequence). CDR3 loop: CSARPRLEQFF. For the CDR3, the DNA is TGCAGTGCTAGACCTAGACTAGAGCAGTTCTTC.

The V and J genes are TRBV6-1 and TRBJ1-1; 7 nucleotides align to TRBD1. This CDR3 is built from 13 residues. The V and J ends lost 3 bases and 3 bases, in that order; junction bases with no gene match: 1. From germline, CDR1 is MNHNS and CDR2 SASEGT. DNA for the CDR3: TGTGCCAGCAGTGACACAGGGGACACTGAAGCTTTCTTT. Translating it yields CASSDTGDTEAFF.

The chain carries TRBV19 and TRBJ2-5, with D tentatively TRBD1 (6 bases). This CDR3 is 14 amino acids long. V was pared by 3 bases and J by 0 bases, with 8 bases between. The germline V gene encodes CDR1 LNHDA and CDR2 SQIVND (reference sequence). CDR3 in amino acids: CASSIDRNQETQYF. CDR3 coding DNA: TGTGCCAGTAGTATCGACAGGAACCAAGAGACCCAGTACTTC.

The chain couples TRBV5-1 to TRBJ2-1; perhaps TRBD2 as D (6 bases). In germline, CDR1 is SGHRS, CDR2 YFSETQ. The CDR3 extends over 15 amino acids. V was shortened by 0 bases and J by 8 bases, with 15 bases between the two germline ends. The CDR3 region has the DNA TGCGCCAGCAGCTTGGCCTATGGTCGGAGGGATGAGCAGTTCTTC. It translates to CASSLAYGRRDEQFF.

The V call is TRBV9, the J call TRBJ2-3; D gene ambiguous. Germline CDR1 is SGDLS and CDR2 is YYNGEE. V was pared by 0 bases and J by 4 bases, with 15 bases between. The CDR3 length is 16 residues. CDR3 protein: CASSVGGGPSSDTQYF. The CDR3 bases are TGTGCCAGCAGCGTAGGAGGTGGTCCAAGCTCAGATACGCAGTATTTT. The whole variable domain, remainder taken from reference TRBV9 and TRBJ2-3, is DSGVTQTPKHLITATGQRVTLRCSPRSGDLSVYWYQQSLDQGLQFLIQYYNGEERAKGNILERFSAQQFPDLHSELNLSSLELGDSALYFCASSVGGGPSSDTQYFGPGTRLTVL.

The CDR3, as DNA: TGTGCCAGCAGCCACGGCCCTGAAGCTTTCTTT. Protein: CASSHGPEAFF. The chain recombines TRBV14 with TRBJ1-1; no firm D call. The CDR3 is 11 amino acids. The germline V and J ends were trimmed by 3 bases and 6 bases, with 5 bases remaining between them. Germline values: CDR1 SGHDN, CDR2 FVKESK.

This clonotype occurred a few times. This rearrangement joins TRBV7-2 to TRBJ2-7; D not certain. CDR3 length: 15 residues. V lost 5 bases and J lost 6, with 20 bases in between. Germline values: CDR1 SGHTA, CDR2 FQGNSA. The CDR3 protein is CASSRIGQVLTEQYF. The DNA of the CDR3 is TGTGCCAGCAGCCGTATTGGGCAGGTACTAACCGAGCAGTACTTC.

A remark on this clonotype: Since a much larger clone is just one base distant, this may be a read error. This rearrangement joins TRBV5-6 to TRBJ2-5; D is perhaps TRBD2 (6 bases). The CDR3 covers 13 residues. Trimming cost V 3 bases and J 5 bases, with 11 bases left between them. From germline, CDR1 is SGHDT and CDR2 YYEEEE. CDR3 region: CASSSGLGETQYF. In nucleotides, the CDR3 is TGTGCCAGCAGCTCGGGACTTGGGGAGACCCAGTACTTC.

This clonotype has a count of ten or more. The V gene is TRBV11-2, the J gene TRBJ1-1; D gene unclear. Trimming stripped 1 base from V and 1 base from J, with 7 bases between. CDR3 length: 14 amino acids. CDR1 is SGHAT and CDR2 is FQNNGV in the germline V gene. The CDR3 sequence is CASSLVRGNTEAFF. DNA of the CDR3: TGTGCCAGCAGCTTAGTGCGGGGGAACACTGAAGCTTTCTTT.

CDR3 sequence reads: CASSDRARDGELFF. Written as DNA, the CDR3 is TGTGCCAGCAGCGACCGGGCCCGGGATGGGGAGCTGTTTTTT. The rearrangement links TRBV11-2 to TRBJ2-2; D perhaps matches TRBD2 (5 bases). Germline CDR1 reads SGHAT; CDR2 reads FQNNGV. The CDR3 sequence is 14 residues long. The ends were cut back, 5 bases at V and 8 bases at J, with 15 bases in the middle. Filled out from reference TRBV11-2 and TRBJ2-2, the complete variable domain reads EAGVAQSPRYKIIEKRQSVAFWCNPISGHATLYWYQQILGQGPKLLIQFQNNGVVDDSQLPKDRFSAERLKGVDSTLKIQPAKLEDSAVYLCASSDRARDGELFFGEGSRLTVL.

This clonotype was seen a few times. The chain carries TRBV4-2 and TRBJ2-3; 9 bases fit TRBD2. The CDR3 spans 17 residues. From germline, CDR1 is LGHNA and CDR2 YNFKEQ. Trimming took 0 bases from V and 5 from J; bases not matched to a gene: 9. CDR3 DNA sequence: TGTGCCAGCAGCCAAGAGGGGGAGGCGGGGGGGCGAGATACGCAGTATTTT. It translates to CASSQEGEAGGRDTQYF.

The table lists this clonotype with a few counts. This chain connects TRBV5-1 to TRBJ2-1, with TRBD1 matching 7 bases. V dropped 4 bases and J dropped 0; count of bases not matched to a gene: 10. The CDR3 sequence is 17 residues long. Germline values: CDR1 SGHRS, CDR2 YFSETQ. The CDR3 sequence: CASSPAGGWSSYNEQFF. The DNA for the CDR3 is TGCGCCAGCAGCCCCGCAGGGGGTTGGAGCTCCTACAATGAGCAGTTCTTC.

The rearrangement uses TRBV5-6 and TRBJ1-2; no reliable D call. V was trimmed by 3 bases and J by 5 bases, leaving 17 bases between them. The germline gives CDR1 SGHDT, CDR2 YYEEEE. This CDR3 spans 15 amino acids. CDR3 nucleotides: TGTGCCAGCAGCTCCCCCGGTCGGGAAAAGTATGGCTACACCTTC. Translating it yields CASSSPGREKYGYTF.

This clonotype was observed a handful of times. The V gene is TRBV4-3, the J gene TRBJ2-2, with D perhaps being TRBD1 or TRBD2 (6 bases each). Trimming removed 4 bases from V and 10 bases from J, with 13 bases in between. The CDR3 contains 13 residues. Germline V gene data show CDR1 as LGHNA and CDR2 as YSLEER. CDR3 bases: TGCGCCAGCAGCCCGTCGGGGGCTCAGGAGCTGTTTTTT. Its translation is CASSPSGAQELFF.

The chain carries TRBV19 and TRBJ2-2; 9 nucleotides match TRBD1. The germline gives CDR1 LNHDA, CDR2 SQIVND (reference sequence). This CDR3 has 15 residues. The trim removed 5 bases at V and 3 bases at J, leaving 4 bases unmatched. The CDR3 nucleotides read TGTGCCAGTAGTGGGGACAGGGTTTACACCGGGGAGCTGTTTTTT. Amino acids: CASSGDRVYTGELFF.

This clonotype was observed a handful of times. The chain uses TRBV20-1 and TRBJ2-3, with D unclear. V was shortened by 3 bases and J by 1 base, with 5 bases between the two germline ends. From germline, CDR1 is DFQATT and CDR2 SNEGSKA (reference sequence). This CDR3 is 12 amino acids long. CDR3 DNA sequence: TGCAGTGCTAGGCCGGGCACAGATACGCAGTATTTT. This translates into CSARPGTDTQYF.

As for this clonotype: A much larger clone lies one base from this, so it may be a read error. Here the CDR3 reads CASSSYSLGAYVLTF. The CDR3 region has the DNA TGTGCCAGCAGCTCCTATAGCCTCGGGGCCTACGTCCTGACTTTC. The chain couples TRBV7-2 to TRBJ2-6; D could derive from TRBD1 or TRBD2 (5 bases each). The germline V gene encodes CDR1 SGHTA and CDR2 FQGNSA. The CDR3 sequence is 15 residues long.

At least ten counts were recorded for this clonotype. This chain links TRBV12-3 or TRBV12-4 with TRBJ2-3; 8 bases match TRBD1. The CDR3 is 15 residues long. V was clipped by 5 bases and J by 0 bases; unmatched bases: 4. CDR3 region: CASSRQGLSTDTQYF. The DNA for the CDR3 is TGTGCCAGCAGTCGACAGGGGCTTAGCACAGATACGCAGTATTTT.